This entry lists 21 T cell receptor beta chains sequenced from one sample in a study of T cell repertoires in cytomegalovirus infection. Their recognized antigens are unknown. Via MiXCR, TCRdb re-called the reads, giving one row per CDR3 protein. Of under 95,000 distinct CDR3 sequences in the sample, roughly half are singletons; the top ten hold over 90%. The sample consisted of CD8+ T cells from cultured PBMCs, taken from culture after CMV antigen stimulation. These receptors were collected from a human donor in good health (CMV status not recorded). Some clones in this sample may be carry-over from other donors' samples.

This chain joins TRBV7-9 and TRBJ2-1; a weak D match, TRBD2 (5 bases). Germline CDR1 SEHNR, CDR2 FQNEAQ (reference sequence). The ends were cut back, 5 bases at V and 6 bases at J, with 11 bases in the middle. This CDR3 spans 13 amino acids. The CDR3 loop is CASSTAEANEQFF. CDR3 nucleotides: TGTGCCAGCAGCACAGCGGAAGCCAATGAGCAGTTCTTC.

DNA for the CDR3: TGTGCCAGCAGACCCCTCGATGTACTAGGGAGGCCCGCGAACACCGGGGAGCTGTTTTTT. This gives the protein CASRPLDVLGRPANTGELFF. V is TRBV7-2 and J is TRBJ2-2; TRBD2 might be the D (6 bases). Germline V lookup: CDR1 SGHTA, CDR2 FQGNSA. V lost 6 bases and J 0 bases, leaving 26 bases between the germline ends. There are 20 residues in the CDR3.

The J gene is TRBJ2-3, the V gene TRBV7-6; TRBD2 might be the D (6 bases). CDR3 length: 16 amino acids. The germline gives CDR1 SGHVS, CDR2 FNYEAQ. V was trimmed by 7 bases and J by 1 base, leaving 18 bases between them. The CDR3 spells CASTSEGSGGTDTQYF. In DNA, the CDR3 is TGTGCCAGCACCTCCGAGGGTAGCGGAGGCACAGATACGCAGTATTTT.

This clonotype was detected ten times or more. This chain links TRBV7-2 with TRBJ2-7; TRBD1 matches at 8 bases. The CDR3 is 14 amino acids. Germline V gene sequence: CDR1 SGHTA, CDR2 FQGNSA. The V gene end was trimmed by 3 bases and the J gene end by 3 bases; junction bases not matched to a gene: 4. CDR3 DNA sequence: TGTGCCAGCAGCTTCGGGACAGGCTACTACGAGCAGTACTTC. Amino acids: CASSFGTGYYEQYF.

This clonotype was detected only a few times. The chain links TRBV6-2 or TRBV6-3 to TRBJ2-7; D unresolved. This CDR3 comprises 13 residues. Germline CDR1 MNHEY, CDR2 SVGEGT. Trimming cost V 10 bases and J 5 bases, with 18 bases left between them. The chain's CDR3 is CATQQLTRHEQYF. CDR3 DNA: TGTGCCACCCAGCAGTTAACGCGCCACGAGCAGTACTTC.

There are a few counts of this clonotype. This chain links TRBV10-1 with TRBJ2-7; D not certain. CDR1 and CDR2 (germline): WNHNN, SYGVQD (reference sequence). The CDR3 is made up of 12 amino acids. The ends were cut back, 2 bases at V and 6 bases at J, with 8 bases in the middle. The CDR3 loop reads CASSENKVEQYF. In DNA form, the CDR3 reads TGCGCCAGCAGTGAGAACAAGGTCGAGCAGTACTTC.

The V and J genes are TRBV12-5 and TRBJ2-1; D not certain. Between the trimmed V and J ends, which lost 0 bases and 6 bases, there was a span of 3 bases. Per germline, CDR1 LGHNT and CDR2 FRNRAP. The CDR3 is made up of 12 amino acids. The CDR3 reads CASGLVSNEQFF. The CDR3 nucleotides are TGTGCTAGTGGTTTGGTTAGCAATGAGCAGTTCTTC.

This clonotype was recorded many times. V is TRBV7-2 and J is TRBJ2-7; tentatively, D is TRBD1 or TRBD2 (5 bases each). The V gene lost 3 bases and the J gene lost 12 bases, with 18 bases spanning the gap. The CDR3 is 13 residues long. The V gene's germline CDR1 is SGHTA and CDR2 FQGNSA. CDR3 DNA sequence: TGTGCCAGCAGCTTGCCACCCCACGCCGGGGCGTACTTC. Translation gives CASSLPPHAGAYF.

The rearrangement uses TRBV12-3 or TRBV12-4 and TRBJ2-5, with D perhaps assigned TRBD1 or TRBD2 (5 bases each). Trimming removed 5 bases from V and 1 base from J, with 11 bases in between. CDR3 size: 14 residues. DNA for the CDR3: TGTGCCAGCAGTGGGGGACGGGCCCAAGAGACCCAGTACTTC. It encodes CASSGGRAQETQYF.

This clonotype appeared once. The rearrangement joins TRBV11-2 to TRBJ1-3; unclear D gene. V was pared by 7 bases and J by 2 bases, with 9 bases between. This CDR3 has 13 amino acids. Germline V gives CDR1 SGHAT, CDR2 FQNNGV. The CDR3 region is CASTPRAGNTIYF. For the CDR3, the DNA is TGTGCCAGCACCCCGAGGGCTGGAAACACCATATATTTT.

V is TRBV28 and J is TRBJ2-2, with D uncertain. The CDR3 is 15 residues long. CDR1 and CDR2 from the germline V gene are MDHEN and SYDVKM. The ends were cut back, 6 bases at V and 1 base at J, with 12 bases in the middle. In nucleotides, the CDR3 is TGTGCCAGCAGGAACGGACCGGAGAACACCGGGGAGCTGTTTTTT. This encodes CASRNGPENTGELFF.

V is TRBV12-3 or TRBV12-4 and J is TRBJ1-5; D not certain. The CDR3 length is 13 residues. Trimming took off 5 bases at V and 4 bases at J, with 9 bases between the two ends. The CDR3 DNA reads as TGTGCCAGCAGTCCCGTGGGAAATCAGCCCCAGCATTTT. Amino acids: CASSPVGNQPQHF.

The chain employs TRBV7-8 and TRBJ2-3; 8 bases agree with TRBD2. Germline V gene lookup returns CDR1 SGHVS and CDR2 FQNEAQ. Trimming at V came to 5 bases and at J to 2 bases, leaving 12 bases not matched to a gene. CDR3 length equals 17 residues. CDR3 sequence: CASSPQTSGDVTDTQYF. In nucleotides, the CDR3 is TGTGCCAGCAGCCCCCAAACTAGCGGCGATGTCACAGATACGCAGTATTTT.

This clonotype was counted only a few times. The genes are TRBV7-8 and TRBJ1-4; D is undetermined. The CDR3 spans 14 residues. Germline V gene sequence: CDR1 SGHVS, CDR2 FQNEAQ. V was shortened by 1 base and J by 8 bases, with 11 bases between the two germline ends. This CDR3 reads CASSLEIAGEKLFF. DNA of the CDR3: TGTGCCAGCAGCTTAGAGATAGCTGGAGAAAAACTGTTTTTT.

The chain couples TRBV28 to TRBJ1-5; D not certain. Germline loops: CDR1 MDHEN, CDR2 SYDVKM. Trimming removed 6 bases from V and 0 bases from J, with 9 bases in between. There are 14 residues in the CDR3. The CDR3 loop reads CASRTLYSNQPQHF. CDR3 nucleotide sequence: TGTGCCAGCAGGACACTCTATAGCAATCAGCCCCAGCATTTT.

This clonotype was recorded a few times. The V call is TRBV28, the J call TRBJ2-7, with 10 bases that match TRBD1. CDR1 and CDR2 (germline): MDHEN, SYDVKM. Losses at the gene ends were 5 bases for V and 0 bases for J; bases not matched to a gene: 4. The CDR3 has 15 amino acids. The CDR3 DNA reads as TGTGCCAGCAGTCCAGGACAGGGGGACTCCTACGAGCAGTACTTC. Encoded protein: CASSPGQGDSYEQYF.

The genes are TRBV7-9 and TRBJ2-7, with D perhaps matching TRBD1 (6 bases). In germline, CDR1 is SEHNR, CDR2 FQNEAQ (reference sequence). This CDR3 has 12 residues. V dropped 5 bases and J dropped 4 bases, with 9 bases sitting between them. This CDR3 is CASSKQGYEQYF. The CDR3 DNA sequence: TGTGCCAGCAGCAAACAGGGATACGAGCAGTACTTC.

The chain's CDR3 is CASSLGDISYF. CDR3 DNA: TGTGCCAGCAGCTTAGGGGACATCTCGTACTTC. The chain joins TRBV11-2 to TRBJ2-5; tentatively, D is TRBD1 (6 bases). The germline CDR1 and CDR2 sequences are SGHAT and FQNNGV. V was trimmed by 1 base and J by 13 bases, leaving 10 bases between them. The CDR3 spans 11 residues.

This clonotype was found many times. V usage is TRBV7-2 and J usage is TRBJ1-1; D remains unclear. Germline V gene lookup returns CDR1 SGHTA and CDR2 FQGNSA. The CDR3 extends over 15 amino acids. Trimming removed 2 bases at V and 0 bases at J, with 10 bases between. The CDR3 DNA reads as TGTGCCAGCAGCTTATATGGGCAGATGAACACTGAAGCTTTCTTT. Protein product: CASSLYGQMNTEAFF.

V gene TRBV5-6 combines with J gene TRBJ2-3; maybe TRBD1 (6 bases). The CDR3 runs 15 residues. Looked up from germline, CDR1 is SGHDT and CDR2 is YYEEEE. Trimming took 4 bases from V and 4 from J, leaving 16 bases between them. In DNA, the CDR3 is TGTGCCAGCAGCCGTTTGGGACACTTGGCAGATACGCAGTATTTT. Its protein product is CASSRLGHLADTQYF.

This chain joins TRBV19 and TRBJ1-1, with a weak D call TRBD1 (5 bases). Germline CDR1 LNHDA, CDR2 SQIVND (reference sequence). Trimming left V 7 bases short and J 4 bases short, with 16 bases between. The CDR3 runs 14 residues. CDR3 amino acids: CASTQGPVGTEAFF. The CDR3 nucleotides read TGTGCCAGTACCCAGGGTCCGGTTGGCACTGAAGCTTTCTTT.